This T cell receptor beta chain was obtained from a study of T-cell reconstitution after alpha-beta-depleted transplantation in children (dated by TCRdb to 2016 to 2017). As for the study more broadly: Using TCR repertoire profiling, the study quantitatively followed how T-cell immune reconstitution unfolded in children after TCRalphabeta/CD19-depleted allogeneic hematopoietic cell transplantation. On the study overall, not on this receptor specifically: In some patients, the high TCRbeta diversity seen at day 60 was put down to recipient T cells and intrathymic progenitors that had survived conditioning. Hyperexpanded clone frequencies declined over subsequent months; after one year, T-cell counts and TCRbeta diversity were mostly attributed to newly produced T cells. Apparently early alphabetaT-cell count recovery about two months after transplant reportedly relied on only several hundred rapidly expanded clones derived from non-depleted graft cells.

This clonotype was observed a handful of times. Its antigen remains undetermined. No much larger clone is present one base from it, and per-base qualities are unavailable. The method behind the library was PCR. TCRdb records Illumina HiSeq 2500 as the sequencer. Molecular barcoding was employed in the preparation of TCR libraries, with unique molecular identifiers being used to normalize TCRbeta repertoire quantification. Using fastp trimming at Q25 and MiXCR clonotype assembly, TCRdb reanalyzed the public sequencing data and kept in-frame beta chains. A single entry per CDR3 protein holds the most common genes and DNA from its merged rows. The sample table records about 400,000 distinct CDR3 sequences; under 20% of these occur just once. Around 30% of the sample comes from the top ten. The germline V gene supplies CDR1 MNHEY and CDR2 SVGAGI. V was cut back by 0 bases and J by 0 bases, leaving a gap of 11 bases between them. The CDR3, cysteine through phenylalanine, is 17 amino acids long. The retained sequence is limited to the CDR3, 51 bases, with the frame set at the first base.

The sample's treatment or condition label, in plain terms: allogeneic hematopoietic cell transplantation with graft depleted of TCRalphabeta T cells and CD19 B cells. The children who served as transplant recipients had been given grafts of TCRalphabeta/CD19-depleted allogeneic hematopoietic cells. The sequencing here drew on PBMCs, mostly from graft donor cells, taken 360 days after TCRalphabeta/CD19-depleted stem cell transplant. The receptor's source is a boy under three years old who had a stem cell transplant for Wiskott-Aldrich syndrome, so the T cells may come from the graft donor. The chain joins TRBV6-5 to TRBJ2-2; the D gene cannot be named for sure. In nucleotide form, the sequence is TGTGCCAGCAGTTACTCGCCCGTAAAGACGAACACCGGGGAGCTGTTTTTT. Translated, this gives CASSYSPVKTNTGELFF.